This TCR beta chain comes out of a study of OX40 agonist ivuxolimab in advanced cancers. Study context: It was ivuxolimab, an agonistic anti-OX40 (CD134) antibody, that patients were treated with. Prior anti-PD-1, anti-PD-L1 or anti-CTLA-4 therapy did not bar entry, and more than 35% had some.

This clone was observed a single time. Clones were sequenced by immunoSEQ multiplex PCR, and TCRdb holds only the in-frame ones, with some missing. The sample holds around 67,000 clones; about 80% are singletons and the top ten take 0.95% to 1.5%. The germline CDR1 and CDR2 sequences are MNHNS and SASEGT. CDR3 length: 15 amino acids. Trimming stripped 6 bases from V and 1 base from J, with 13 bases between. Cycle 7 day 1, cycle 4 day 1, and baseline were the timepoints at which blood was sampled. The chain couples TRBV6-1 to TRBJ1-5; the D gene is possibly TRBD1 (5 bases). The sample consisted of CD4+ or CD8+ T cells sorted from blood, taken in a trial of the OX40 agonist ivuxolimab. The origin of this receptor is an adult with an advanced solid tumor such as melanoma, head and neck, liver or kidney cancer. CDR3 sequence (DNA): TGTGCCAGCAGGCAAAGGGGAATGAGCAATCAGCCCCAGCATTTT. This sequence encodes CASRQRGMSNQPQHF.